The 26 T cell receptor beta chains below were found in one sample sequenced in a study of blood T cell repertoires in COVID-19. Some clones are missing from TCRdb's copy, which holds only in-frame ones; the method was immunoSEQ multiplex PCR. The sample consists of 110,000 or so clones, around nine tenths of them appearing once. Material for sequencing was peripheral blood. These receptors were taken from a woman aged 45 to 65 with acute or convalescent COVID-19.

The rearrangement uses TRBV10-3 and TRBJ1-3; no firm D call. V dropped 6 bases and J dropped 0 bases, with 3 bases sitting between them. The CDR3 sequence is 12 residues long. Germline-derived CDR1 and CDR2 are ENHRY and SYGVKD. DNA of the CDR3: TGTGCCATCAGCTACTCTGGAAACACCATATATTTT. It translates to CAISYSGNTIYF.

The chain has TRBV5-1 and TRBJ1-3, with 7 bases identical to TRBD1. The CDR3 spans 14 residues. The germline gives CDR1 SGHRS, CDR2 YFSETQ. Losses at the gene ends were 4 bases for V and 1 base for J; bases not matched to a gene: 2. CDR3: CASSRQGSGNTIYF. The CDR3 nucleotides are TGCGCCAGCAGCAGACAGGGATCTGGAAACACCATATATTTT.

The gene calls are TRBV25-1 and TRBJ2-7; 11 bases are shared with TRBD1. Per germline, CDR1 MGHDK and CDR2 SYGVNS. The CDR3 runs to 15 residues. J gave up 7 bases and V 4 bases, and 9 bases lay outside the gene matches. CDR3 nucleotide sequence: TGTGCCAGCAGTGCCCACATAGGGACAGGGGGTGAGCAGTACTTC. Its protein product is CASSAHIGTGGEQYF.

The CDR3 is CASSAARVGAYTDTQYF. CDR3 sequence (DNA): TGTGCCAGCAGCGCAGCGCGTGTGGGGGCTTACACAGATACGCAGTATTTT. The chain carries TRBV5-6 and TRBJ2-3; tentatively, D is TRBD1 (6 bases). The CDR3 runs to 17 residues. V dropped 4 bases and J dropped 2 bases, with 20 bases sitting between them. Germline V gene data show CDR1 as SGHDT and CDR2 as YYEEEE.

This clone was found once. V and J are TRBV7-2 and TRBJ2-5, with a weak D call TRBD2 (8 bases). With 2 bases removed from V and 2 bases from J, the gap between germline ends came to 18 bases. CDR3 length: 17 residues. Germline V gene lookup returns CDR1 SGHTA and CDR2 FQGNSA. CDR3 amino acids: CASSLPFGGDRQETQYF. CDR3 in DNA: TGTGCCAGCAGCTTACCCTTCGGGGGGGACAGACAAGAGACCCAGTACTTC.

This clone was observed a single time. This rearrangement joins TRBV18 to TRBJ1-3, with no clear D. V dropped 2 bases and J dropped 2 bases, with 7 bases sitting between them. The CDR3 spans 14 residues. Germline V gene sequence: CDR1 KGHSH, CDR2 LQKENI. The CDR3: CASSPGLPGNTIYF. The CDR3, as DNA: TGTGCCAGCTCACCAGGGCTACCTGGAAACACCATATATTTT.

The genes are TRBV15 and TRBJ2-7; D unresolved. Trimming removed 8 bases at V and 1 base at J, with 12 bases between. This CDR3 contains 13 residues. Per germline, CDR1 LNHNV and CDR2 YYDKDF (reference sequence). This chain's CDR3 is CATGPGTSYEQYF. CDR3 in DNA: TGTGCCACCGGCCCGGGTACGTCCTACGAGCAGTACTTC.

The chain is built from TRBV6-5 and TRBJ1-1; TRBD1 aligns across 9 bases. Germline assignment: CDR1 MNHEY and CDR2 SVGAGI. This CDR3 has 15 amino acids. V shed 0 bases and J 4 bases; nucleotides not matched to a gene: 3. CDR3 loop: CASSYSATGGTEAFF. The CDR3 DNA reads TGTGCCAGCAGTTACTCTGCGACAGGGGGCACTGAAGCTTTCTTT.

The chain is built from TRBV18 and TRBJ2-3; TRBD2 matches at 9 bases. The junction had 3 bases not matched to a gene; V was cut back by 4 bases and J by 1 base. CDR1 and CDR2 from the germline V gene are KGHSH and LQKENI. The length of the CDR3 is 15 residues. The CDR3 region has the DNA TGTGCCAGCTCACAGACTAGCGGCGGCACAGATACGCAGTATTTT. Encoded protein: CASSQTSGGTDTQYF.

V usage is TRBV7-7 and J usage is TRBJ2-5; 12 nucleotides match TRBD2. The CDR3 totals 16 residues. The trim removed 5 bases at V and 5 bases at J, leaving 9 bases unmatched. Germline CDR1 reads SSHAT; CDR2 reads FNYEAQ (reference sequence). In DNA, the CDR3 is TGTGCCAGCAGCCCGGGGCTAGCGGGAGGGGAGGAGACCCAGTACTTC. Protein sequence: CASSPGLAGGEETQYF.

This chain links TRBV7-2 with TRBJ2-7; possibly TRBD1 for D (6 bases). This CDR3 has 16 amino acids. V was pared by 4 bases and J by 1 base, with 17 bases between. The germline V gene encodes CDR1 SGHTA and CDR2 FQGNSA. The CDR3 DNA reads as TGTGCCAGCAGCTCCTCCACAGGGATTGGGTCCTACGAGCAGTACTTC. Its translation: CASSSSTGIGSYEQYF.

V is TRBV11-2 and J is TRBJ2-1; TRBD2 aligns across 9 bases. Germline CDR1 reads SGHAT; CDR2 reads FQNNGV. Unmatched junction bases numbered 4, after V lost 6 bases and J lost 4 bases. The CDR3 totals 14 residues. This CDR3 reads CASRPGLAYNEQFF. The CDR3 DNA follows: TGTGCCAGCAGACCGGGACTAGCATACAATGAGCAGTTCTTC.

There are a few counts of this clone. The V gene is TRBV11-3, the J gene TRBJ2-1; 9 nucleotides align to TRBD2. This CDR3 contains 18 residues. V dropped 3 bases and J dropped 0; count of bases not matched to a gene: 9. Per germline, CDR1 SGHNT and CDR2 YENEEA. CDR3 loop: CASSLGNGAGGSYNEQFF. CDR3 sequence (DNA): TGTGCCAGCAGCTTGGGGAACGGAGCGGGGGGCTCCTACAATGAGCAGTTCTTC.

The genes are TRBV6-5 and TRBJ2-1; a weak D match, TRBD1 (5 bases). V was pared by 6 bases and J by 2 bases, with 11 bases between. The CDR3 runs 14 residues. Germline CDR1 and CDR2: MNHEY and SVGAGI. CDR3 in DNA: TGTGCCAGCAGAACCGGACACGCCTACAATGAGCAGTTCTTC. It encodes CASRTGHAYNEQFF.

The chain recombines TRBV19 with TRBJ1-2; 9 bases are a match to TRBD1. This CDR3 comprises 12 residues. Losses at the gene ends were 8 bases for V and 4 bases for J; bases not matched to a gene: 2. Germline loops: CDR1 LNHDA, CDR2 SQIVND (reference sequence). CDR3 sequence: CASGTGIYGYTF. CDR3 in DNA: TGTGCCAGTGGGACAGGGATCTATGGCTACACCTTC. Combining the CDR3 with reference TRBV19 and TRBJ1-2 gives the whole variable domain DGGITQSPKYLFRKEGQNVTLSCEQNLNHDAMYWYRQDPGQGLRLIYYSQIVNDFQKGDIAEGYSVSREKKESFPLTVTSAQKNPTAFYLCASGTGIYGYTFGSGTRLTVV.

CDR3 amino acids: CASSLPPGQGIEAFF. Here the CDR3 DNA reads TGTGCCAGCAGCTTGCCGCCGGGACAGGGGATCGAAGCTTTCTTT. The chain recombines TRBV5-4 with TRBJ1-1; 10 bases match TRBD1. Germline V gene lookup returns CDR1 SGHNT and CDR2 YYREEE (reference sequence). J lost 8 bases, V lost 1 base, and 8 bases had no gene match. The CDR3 runs to 15 residues.

The V and J genes are TRBV11-2 and TRBJ2-1, with TRBD2 identical over 7 bases. The CDR3 contains 15 residues. J was trimmed by 4 bases and V by 3 bases; bases with no gene match: 6. Germline V gene sequence: CDR1 SGHAT, CDR2 FQNNGV. The CDR3 loop reads CASSLFGGGYNEQFF. The DNA for the CDR3 is TGTGCCAGCAGCTTGTTTGGGGGGGGTTACAATGAGCAGTTCTTC.

The V gene is TRBV7-8, the J gene TRBJ1-6; D is ambiguous. Trimming cost V 0 bases and J 7 bases, with 7 bases left between them. Per the germline V gene, CDR1 is SGHVS and CDR2 is FQNEAQ. The CDR3 sequence is 14 residues long. As DNA, the CDR3 is TGTGCCAGCAGCTTAGCGCTGCAGAATTCACCCCTCCACTTT. Its protein product is CASSLALQNSPLHF.

The J gene is TRBJ1-6, the V gene TRBV7-2, with D uncertain. Trimming took off 5 bases at V and 0 bases at J, with 17 bases between the two ends. The V gene's germline CDR1 is SGHTA and CDR2 FQGNSA. This CDR3 is built from 18 residues. The CDR3 DNA follows: TGTGCCAGCAGCCCCTCGGGGATTAGTTTCTCCTATAATTCACCCCTCCACTTT. This translates into CASSPSGISFSYNSPLHF.

V gene TRBV7-9 combines with J gene TRBJ1-2, with D maybe TRBD1 (6 bases). The germline V gene encodes CDR1 SEHNR and CDR2 FQNEAQ (reference sequence). CDR3 length: 14 residues. With 5 bases removed from V and 5 bases from J, the gap between germline ends came to 15 bases. In nucleotides, the CDR3 is TGTGCCAGCAGCCCGCGGACAGAGCTGTATGGCTACACCTTC. Its translation: CASSPRTELYGYTF. Full variable domain (rest looked up from reference TRBV7-9 and TRBJ1-2): DTGVSQNPRHKITKRGQNVTFRCDPISEHNRLYWYRQTLGQGPEFLTYFQNEAQLEKSRLLSDRFSAERPKGSFSTLEIQRTEQGDSAMYLCASSPRTELYGYTFGSGTRLTVV.

The J gene is TRBJ2-6, the V gene TRBV18; possible D gene TRBD1, 6 bases. Trimming stripped 2 bases from V and 4 bases from J, with 12 bases between. CDR3 length: 16 amino acids. The germline CDR1 and CDR2 sequences are KGHSH and LQKENI. CDR3 nucleotides: TGTGCCAGCTCACCAGGACAGCCGCACGGGGCCAACGTCCTGACTTTC. Its translation is CASSPGQPHGANVLTF.

This clone was detected once. The chain employs TRBV5-4 and TRBJ1-1; TRBD1 matches 8 bases. The ends lost 4 bases at V and 5 bases at J; junction bases unmatched: 4. Germline V gene sequence: CDR1 SGHNT, CDR2 YYREEE (reference sequence). The CDR3 contains 13 residues. The CDR3 sequence: CASSLTGETEAFF. CDR3 sequence (DNA): TGTGCCAGCAGCCTGACAGGGGAAACTGAAGCTTTCTTT.

The sample holds a few counts of this clone. This chain connects TRBV19 to TRBJ2-3, with 7 bases matching TRBD2. Looked up from germline, CDR1 is LNHDA and CDR2 is SQIVND (reference sequence). V gave up 3 bases and J gave up 2 bases; unmatched junction bases: 5. The CDR3 totals 15 residues. The CDR3 DNA reads TGTGCCAGTAGTATTTTTGCGGGAGACACAGATACGCAGTATTTT. Protein product: CASSIFAGDTDTQYF. The full variable domain, in which reference TRBV19 and TRBJ2-3 provide the parts outside the CDR3, is DGGITQSPKYLFRKEGQNVTLSCEQNLNHDAMYWYRQDPGQGLRLIYYSQIVNDFQKGDIAEGYSVSREKKESFPLTVTSAQKNPTAFYLCASSIFAGDTDTQYFGPGTRLTVL.

This rearrangement joins TRBV5-1 to TRBJ1-2; 8 nucleotides line up with TRBD1. The trim removed 0 bases at V and 6 bases at J, leaving 10 bases unmatched. Germline values: CDR1 SGHRS, CDR2 YFSETQ. CDR3 length: 16 amino acids. CDR3 amino acids: CASSLGVREQGDGYTF. The DNA of the CDR3 is TGCGCCAGCAGCTTGGGAGTAAGGGAACAGGGGGATGGCTACACCTTC.

This clone was counted a single time. This chain joins TRBV6-5 and TRBJ1-2; D unresolved. V lost 2 bases, J lost 8 bases, and 9 bases lay in between. CDR3 size: 12 residues. Germline V CDR1 and CDR2: MNHEY, SVGAGI. This chain's CDR3 is CASSYLREGYTF. Here the CDR3 DNA reads TGTGCCAGCAGTTACCTGAGAGAGGGCTACACCTTC.

V and J are TRBV6-5 and TRBJ1-1; D unclear. Germline V CDR1 and CDR2: MNHEY, SVGAGI. Trimming shortened V by 10 bases and J by 5 bases, and 17 bases separated the two germline ends. The CDR3 has 13 residues. The CDR3 bases are TGTGCCACCCTGAGCGGACGACGAACTGAAGCTTTCTTT. Its translation is CATLSGRRTEAFF.